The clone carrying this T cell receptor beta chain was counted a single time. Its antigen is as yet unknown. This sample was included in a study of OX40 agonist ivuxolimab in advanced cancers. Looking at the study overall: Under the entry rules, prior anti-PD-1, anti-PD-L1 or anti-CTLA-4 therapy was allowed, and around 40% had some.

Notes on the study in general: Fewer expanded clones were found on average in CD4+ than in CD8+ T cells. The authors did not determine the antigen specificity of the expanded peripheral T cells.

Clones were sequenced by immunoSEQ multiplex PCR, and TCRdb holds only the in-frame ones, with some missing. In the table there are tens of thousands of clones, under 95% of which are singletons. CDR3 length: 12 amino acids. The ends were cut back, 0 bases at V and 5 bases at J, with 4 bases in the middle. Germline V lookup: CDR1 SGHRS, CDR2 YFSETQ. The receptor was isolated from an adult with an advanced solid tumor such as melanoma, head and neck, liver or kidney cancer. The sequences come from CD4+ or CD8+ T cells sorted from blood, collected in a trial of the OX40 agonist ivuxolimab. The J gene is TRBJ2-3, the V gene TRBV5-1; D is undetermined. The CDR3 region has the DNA TGCGCCAGCAGCTTGGTGGGAGATACGCAGTATTTT. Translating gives CASSLVGDTQYF.